This T cell receptor (beta chain) is drawn from a study of control samples from healthy donors and cancer patients. This clone came up once. V lost 5 bases, J lost 3 bases, and 14 bases lay in between. CDR1 SGHNT and CDR2 YYREEE come from the germline V gene (reference sequence). The CDR3 spans 14 residues. Generated by immunoSEQ multiplex PCR, the TCRdb table keeps only in-frame clones and is missing some. Here the sample spans roughly 130,000 clones, around 93% being singletons. The sequenced sample was blood. This sequence joins TRBV5-4 and TRBJ1-1; D remains ambiguous. This TCR derives from a man aged 18 to 29 in good health. CDR3 protein: CASSDYTRHTEAFF. DNA of the CDR3: TGTGCCAGCAGTGATTATACTAGACACACTGAAGCTTTCTTT.